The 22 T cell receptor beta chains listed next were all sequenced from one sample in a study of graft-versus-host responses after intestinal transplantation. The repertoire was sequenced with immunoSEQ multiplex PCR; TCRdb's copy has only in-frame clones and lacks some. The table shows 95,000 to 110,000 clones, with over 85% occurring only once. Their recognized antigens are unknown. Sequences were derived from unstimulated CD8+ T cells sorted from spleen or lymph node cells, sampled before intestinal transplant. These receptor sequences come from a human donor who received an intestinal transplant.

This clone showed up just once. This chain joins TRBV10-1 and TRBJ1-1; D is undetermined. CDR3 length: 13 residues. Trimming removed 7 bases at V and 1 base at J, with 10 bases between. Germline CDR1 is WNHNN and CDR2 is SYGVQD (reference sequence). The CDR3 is CASNNDGNTEAFF. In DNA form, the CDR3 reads TGCGCCAGCAATAACGACGGGAACACTGAAGCTTTCTTT.

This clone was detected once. The CDR3 loop is CASSEDRSSYEQYF. CDR3 bases: TGTGCCAGCAGTGAGGACAGGAGCTCCTACGAGCAGTACTTC. The chain is built from TRBV6-1 and TRBJ2-7; 7 nucleotides line up with TRBD1. This CDR3 is built from 14 residues. Germline CDR1 and CDR2: MNHNS and SASEGT. V was pared by 3 bases and J by 0 bases, with 2 bases of the junction left unmatched.

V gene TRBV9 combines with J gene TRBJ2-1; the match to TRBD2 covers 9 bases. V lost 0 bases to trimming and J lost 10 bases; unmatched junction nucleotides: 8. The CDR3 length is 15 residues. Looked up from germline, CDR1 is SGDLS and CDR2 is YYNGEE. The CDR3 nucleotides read TGTGCCAGCAGCGTAGAGGGTAGCGGGGGCGCCGAGCAGTTCTTC. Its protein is CASSVEGSGGAEQFF.

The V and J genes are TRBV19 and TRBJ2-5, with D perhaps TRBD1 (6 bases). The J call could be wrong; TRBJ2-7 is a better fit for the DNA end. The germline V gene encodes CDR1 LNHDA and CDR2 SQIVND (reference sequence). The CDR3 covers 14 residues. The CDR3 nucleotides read TGTGCCAGTAGTACAGGGGACAAAGGATACGAGCAGTACTTC. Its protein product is CASSTGDKGYEQYF.

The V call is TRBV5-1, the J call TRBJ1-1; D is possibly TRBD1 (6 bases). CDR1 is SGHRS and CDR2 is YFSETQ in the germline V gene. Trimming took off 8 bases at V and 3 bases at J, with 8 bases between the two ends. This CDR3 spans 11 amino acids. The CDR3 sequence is CASAGDTEAFF. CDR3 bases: TGCGCCAGTGCAGGGGACACTGAAGCTTTCTTT.

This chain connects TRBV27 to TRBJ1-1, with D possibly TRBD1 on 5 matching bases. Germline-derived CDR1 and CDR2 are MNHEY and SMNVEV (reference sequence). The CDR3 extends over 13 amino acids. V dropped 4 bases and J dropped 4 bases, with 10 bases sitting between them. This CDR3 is CASSYSRGTEAFF. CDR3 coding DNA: TGTGCCAGCAGTTACAGTAGGGGCACTGAAGCTTTCTTT.

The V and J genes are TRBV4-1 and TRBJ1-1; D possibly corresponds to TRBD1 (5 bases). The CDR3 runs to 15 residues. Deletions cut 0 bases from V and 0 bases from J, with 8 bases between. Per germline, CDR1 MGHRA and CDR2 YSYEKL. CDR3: CASSQDGAMNTEAFF. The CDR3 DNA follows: TGCGCCAGCAGCCAAGATGGGGCCATGAACACTGAAGCTTTCTTT.

CDR3 bases: TGTGCCAGTAGTATACTGGTCACCTCAGATACGCAGTATTTT. Its protein is CASSILVTSDTQYF. This sequence joins TRBV19 and TRBJ2-3; D remains unclear. The CDR3 totals 14 residues. The V and J ends lost 2 bases and 4 bases respectively, with 10 bases between them. Per the germline V gene, CDR1 is LNHDA and CDR2 is SQIVND (reference sequence).

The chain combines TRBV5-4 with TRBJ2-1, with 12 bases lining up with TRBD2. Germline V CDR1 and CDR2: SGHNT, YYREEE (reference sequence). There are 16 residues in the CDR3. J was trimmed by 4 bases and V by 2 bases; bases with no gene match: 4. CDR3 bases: TGTGCCAGCAGCTTACTAGCGGGGGGCGGGTACAATGAGCAGTTCTTC. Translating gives CASSLLAGGGYNEQFF.

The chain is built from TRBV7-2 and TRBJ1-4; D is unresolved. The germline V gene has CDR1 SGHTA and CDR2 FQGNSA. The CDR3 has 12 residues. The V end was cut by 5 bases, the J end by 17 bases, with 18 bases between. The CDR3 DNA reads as TGTGCCAGCAGCCCTGGATCGGGATTGCTCTTTTTT. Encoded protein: CASSPGSGLLFF.

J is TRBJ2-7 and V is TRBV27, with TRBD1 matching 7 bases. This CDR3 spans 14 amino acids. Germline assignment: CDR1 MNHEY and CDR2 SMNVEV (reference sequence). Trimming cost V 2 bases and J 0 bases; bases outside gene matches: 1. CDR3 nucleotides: TGTGCCAGCAGTTTAGGGACAGCCTCCTACGAGCAGTACTTC. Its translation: CASSLGTASYEQYF.

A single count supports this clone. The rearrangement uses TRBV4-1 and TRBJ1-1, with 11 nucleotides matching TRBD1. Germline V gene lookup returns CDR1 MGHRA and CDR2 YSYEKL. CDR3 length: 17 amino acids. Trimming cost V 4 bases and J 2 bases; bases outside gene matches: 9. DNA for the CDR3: TGCGCCAGCAGCCCGGGACAGGGGGGCTCAATTAACACTGAAGCTTTCTTT. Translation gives CASSPGQGGSINTEAFF.

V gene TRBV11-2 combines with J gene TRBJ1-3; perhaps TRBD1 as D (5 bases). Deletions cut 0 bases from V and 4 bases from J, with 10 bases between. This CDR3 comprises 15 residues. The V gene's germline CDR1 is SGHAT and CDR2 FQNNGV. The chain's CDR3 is CASSLEGGGGNTIYF. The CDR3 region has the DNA TGTGCCAGCAGCTTAGAAGGTGGGGGAGGAAACACCATATATTTT.

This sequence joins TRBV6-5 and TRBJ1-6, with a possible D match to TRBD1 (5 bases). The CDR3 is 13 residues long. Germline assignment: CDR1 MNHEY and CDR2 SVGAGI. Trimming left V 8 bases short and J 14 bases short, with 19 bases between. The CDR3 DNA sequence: TGTGCCAGCGGGGGGACCGCCGGGGGGGCCCTCCACTTT. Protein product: CASGGTAGGALHF.

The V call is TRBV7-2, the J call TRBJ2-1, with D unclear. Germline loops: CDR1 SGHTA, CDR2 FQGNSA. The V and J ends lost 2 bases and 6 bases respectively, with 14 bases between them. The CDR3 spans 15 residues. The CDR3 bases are TGTGCCAGCAGCTTATATGCTAGACTCGGCAATGAGCAGTTCTTC. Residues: CASSLYARLGNEQFF.

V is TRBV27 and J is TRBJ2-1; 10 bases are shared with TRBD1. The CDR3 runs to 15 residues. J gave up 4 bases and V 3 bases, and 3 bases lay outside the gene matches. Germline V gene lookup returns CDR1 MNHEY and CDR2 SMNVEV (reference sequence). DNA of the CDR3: TGTGCCAGCAGTTTTATGGGACAGGGGTACAATGAGCAGTTCTTC. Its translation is CASSFMGQGYNEQFF.

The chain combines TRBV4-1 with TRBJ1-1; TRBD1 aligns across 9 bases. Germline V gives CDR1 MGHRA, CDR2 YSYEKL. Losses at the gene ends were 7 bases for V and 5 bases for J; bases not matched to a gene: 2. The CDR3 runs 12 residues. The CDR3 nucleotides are TGCGCCAGCACGACAGGGGGGACTGAAGCTTTCTTT. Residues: CASTTGGTEAFF.

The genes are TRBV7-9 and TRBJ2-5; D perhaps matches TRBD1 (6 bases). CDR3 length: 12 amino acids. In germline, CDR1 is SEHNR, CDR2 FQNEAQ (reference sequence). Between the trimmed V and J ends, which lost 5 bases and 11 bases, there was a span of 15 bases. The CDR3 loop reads CASSLDSWEQYF. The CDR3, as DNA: TGTGCCAGCAGCCTGGACAGCTGGGAGCAGTACTTC. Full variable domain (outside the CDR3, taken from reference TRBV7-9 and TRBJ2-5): DTGVSQNPRHKITKRGQNVTFRCDPISEHNRLYWYRQTLGQGPEFLTYFQNEAQLEKSRLLSDRFSAERPKGSFSTLEIQRTEQGDSAMYLCASSLDSWEQYFGPGTRLLVL.

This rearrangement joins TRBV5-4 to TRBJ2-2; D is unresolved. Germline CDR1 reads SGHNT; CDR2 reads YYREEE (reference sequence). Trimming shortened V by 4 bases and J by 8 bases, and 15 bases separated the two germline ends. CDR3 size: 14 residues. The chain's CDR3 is CASSTRTGLGELFF. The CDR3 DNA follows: TGTGCCAGCAGCACTCGGACCGGGCTTGGGGAGCTGTTTTTT.

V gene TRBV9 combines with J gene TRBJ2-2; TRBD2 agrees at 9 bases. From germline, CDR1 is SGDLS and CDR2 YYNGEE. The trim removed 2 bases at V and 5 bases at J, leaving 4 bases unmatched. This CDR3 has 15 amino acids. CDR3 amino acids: CASSVGGGATGELFF. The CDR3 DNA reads TGTGCCAGCAGCGTGGGCGGGGGGGCGACCGGGGAGCTGTTTTTT.

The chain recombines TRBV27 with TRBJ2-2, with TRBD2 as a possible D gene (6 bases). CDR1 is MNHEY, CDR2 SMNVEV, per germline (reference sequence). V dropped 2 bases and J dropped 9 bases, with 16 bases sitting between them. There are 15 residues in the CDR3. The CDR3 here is CASSLGGAGLRELFF. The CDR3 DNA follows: TGTGCCAGCAGTTTAGGCGGGGCGGGACTGAGGGAGCTGTTTTTT.

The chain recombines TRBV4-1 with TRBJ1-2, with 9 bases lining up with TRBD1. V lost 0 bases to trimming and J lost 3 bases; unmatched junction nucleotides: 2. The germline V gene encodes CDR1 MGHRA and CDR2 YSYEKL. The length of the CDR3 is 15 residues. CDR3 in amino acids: CASSQENRGHYGYTF. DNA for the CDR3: TGCGCCAGCAGCCAAGAGAACAGGGGGCACTATGGCTACACCTTC.